Below, 28 T cell receptor beta chains from the same sample are listed, as sequenced in a study of metastatic and nonmetastatic thyroid tumors. Nobody among the patients had been given any treatment before thyroid surgery. TCRdb recomputed clones from the PCR reads via MiXCR. The sample yields 21,000 or so clones, roughly 15% seen once. The sequencing sample was made of blood. The source is a female donor with papillary thyroid cancer or a benign thyroid nodule (not recorded which). Some clones in this sample may be carry-over from other donors' samples.

This clone was detected many times. The chain links TRBV6-2 or TRBV6-3 to TRBJ2-1, with 10 bases matching TRBD2. The CDR3 extends over 17 amino acids. The ends lost 0 bases at V and 4 bases at J; junction bases unmatched: 6. The V gene's germline CDR1 is MNHEY and CDR2 SVGEGT. Written as DNA, the CDR3 is TGTGCCAGCAGTTACTCCCCTACTAGCGGGATTTACAATGAGCAGTTCTTC. It encodes CASSYSPTSGIYNEQFF.

This clone was detected ten times or more. The CDR3 loop is CASTDGLAGYGETQYF. In DNA, the CDR3 is TGTGCCAGCACCGACGGACTAGCGGGATATGGGGAGACCCAGTACTTC. This chain links TRBV28 with TRBJ2-5, with 12 bases fitting TRBD2. Germline loops: CDR1 MDHEN, CDR2 SYDVKM. J gave up 5 bases and V 7 bases, and 11 bases lay outside the gene matches. CDR3 length: 16 amino acids. Looking up the rest from reference TRBV28 and TRBJ2-5 gives the full variable domain: DVKVTQSSRYLVKRTGEKVFLECVQDMDHENMFWYRQDPGLGLRLIYFSYDVKMKEKGDIPEGYSVSREKKERFSLILESASTNQTSMYLCASTDGLAGYGETQYFGPGTRLLVL.

V and J are TRBV20-1 and TRBJ2-1; 10 nucleotides align to TRBD2. The CDR3 totals 16 residues. Germline V gene sequence: CDR1 DFQATT, CDR2 SNEGSKA (reference sequence). The V segment lost 5 bases and the J segment 5 bases; nucleotides outside the gene matches: 12. CDR3 region: CSAYLSGRHPNNEQFF. The CDR3 bases are TGCAGTGCTTACCTTAGCGGGAGGCATCCTAACAATGAGCAGTTCTTC.

This clone appeared many times. This chain connects TRBV5-6 to TRBJ1-5, with D tentatively TRBD1 (5 bases). The V end was cut by 0 bases, the J end by 7 bases, with 14 bases between. The CDR3 has 15 residues. Germline CDR1 and CDR2: SGHDT and YYEEEE. The CDR3 DNA reads as TGTGCCAGCAGCTTGGGGACCGGTAGGGGCCAGCCCCAGCATTTT. Protein product: CASSLGTGRGQPQHF. Looking up the rest from reference TRBV5-6 and TRBJ1-5 gives the full variable domain: DAGVTQSPTHLIKTRGQQVTLRCSPKSGHDTVSWYQQALGQGPQFIFQYYEEEERQRGNFPDRFSGHQFPNYSSELNVNALLLGDSALYLCASSLGTGRGQPQHFGDGTRLSIL.

This clone was detected ten times or more. The chain recombines TRBV28 with TRBJ1-2, with 10 bases aligning to TRBD1. The junction had 9 bases not matched to a gene; V was cut back by 4 bases and J by 4 bases. CDR3 size: 16 residues. Germline V lookup: CDR1 MDHEN, CDR2 SYDVKM. CDR3 DNA sequence: TGTGCCAGCAGTTCTCCGGGTGGGACAGGGGCCTATGGCTACACCTTC. As protein: CASSSPGGTGAYGYTF.

At least ten counts were recorded for this clone. The chain couples TRBV29-1 to TRBJ2-1; D remains unclear. Germline CDR1 reads SQVTM; CDR2 reads ANQGSEA. CDR3 length equals 11 residues. The germline V and J ends were trimmed by 4 bases and 7 bases, with 8 bases remaining between them. CDR3 nucleotides: TGCAGCGTTGTTTCTAGTAATGAGCAGTTCTTC. Protein sequence: CSVVSSNEQFF.

This clone was counted many times. This chain links TRBV20-1 with TRBJ2-1; 8 positions agree with TRBD2. This CDR3 has 14 amino acids. The junction had 8 bases not matched to a gene; V was cut back by 4 bases and J by 6 bases. Germline assignment: CDR1 DFQATT and CDR2 SNEGSKA (reference sequence). The CDR3 here is CSAKRLAPFNEQFF. The CDR3 DNA sequence: TGCAGTGCTAAGCGACTAGCGCCTTTCAATGAGCAGTTCTTC.

Many counts were recorded for this clone. The chain employs TRBV20-1 and TRBJ1-1; D is unresolved. V lost 0 bases to trimming and J lost 5 bases, with 7 bases between them. Germline V gene sequence: CDR1 DFQATT, CDR2 SNEGSKA (reference sequence). The CDR3 sequence is 12 residues long. This CDR3 reads CSARDRLTEAFF. CDR3 coding DNA: TGCAGTGCTAGAGATCGGTTGACTGAAGCTTTCTTT.

The chain couples TRBV20-1 to TRBJ2-7; 9 nucleotides agree with TRBD2. With V trimmed by 6 bases and J by 5 bases, 14 bases remained unmatched. Germline-derived CDR1 and CDR2 are DFQATT and SNEGSKA (reference sequence). CDR3 length: 15 amino acids. The DNA of the CDR3 is TGCAGTGCGTCGGTGGGCGGGAGGGAAGTGGACGAGCAGTACTTC. Amino acids: CSASVGGREVDEQYF.

This clone has just a few counts. The chain is built from TRBV6-1 and TRBJ2-7; 11 positions agree with TRBD1. Per the germline V gene, CDR1 is MNHNS and CDR2 is SASEGT. After removal of 5 bases from V and 1 base from J, the junction contained 7 bases not matched to a gene. This CDR3 spans 16 amino acids. The CDR3 loop reads CASSSHGQGASYEQYF. In DNA form, the CDR3 reads TGTGCCAGCAGTTCACACGGACAGGGGGCGTCCTACGAGCAGTACTTC.

This clone was counted ten times or more. The chain recombines TRBV9 with TRBJ2-7; 10 nucleotides agree with TRBD1. This CDR3 comprises 15 residues. Germline V gene data show CDR1 as SGDLS and CDR2 as YYNGEE. Trimming removed 0 bases from V and 2 bases from J; junction bases left unmatched: 2. The DNA for the CDR3 is TGTGCCAGCAGCGTAGGGGACAGGGGAACCTACGAGCAGTACTTC. Amino acid sequence: CASSVGDRGTYEQYF.

This clone was observed many times. The chain uses TRBV30 and TRBJ1-1; 7 bases align to TRBD1. This CDR3 comprises 14 residues. Germline V gene data show CDR1 as GTSNPN and CDR2 as SVGIG (reference sequence). The V gene end was trimmed by 6 bases and the J gene end by 1 base; junction bases not matched to a gene: 8. In nucleotides, the CDR3 is TGTGCCTGTCATGGAGGGGGCGCGAACACTGAAGCTTTCTTT. Protein: CACHGGGANTEAFF. Supplemented by reference TRBV30 and TRBJ1-1, the full variable domain reads SQTIHQWPATLVQPVGSPLSLECTVEGTSNPNLYWYRQAAGRGLQLLFYSVGIGQISSEVPQNLSASRPQDRQFILSSKKLLLSDSGFYLCACHGGGANTEAFFGQGTRLTVV.

This clone qualifies as hyperexpanded. The V and J genes are TRBV28 and TRBJ2-7; a possible D gene is TRBD2 (6 bases). Germline values: CDR1 MDHEN, CDR2 SYDVKM. Trimming removed 5 bases from V and 3 bases from J, with 29 bases in between. The CDR3 has 19 residues. The DNA of the CDR3 is TGTGCCAGCAGTCCCGAAGGTCCAAGCGGAGGGCAGGGCGTCTACGAGCAGTACTTC. Translated: CASSPEGPSGGQGVYEQYF.

This clone was seen ten or more times. The J gene is TRBJ2-7, the V gene TRBV27; no clear D gene. The V end lost 2 bases, the J end lost 0 bases, and 11 bases lay between the germline ends. The germline CDR1 and CDR2 sequences are MNHEY and SMNVEV (reference sequence). This CDR3 has 15 residues. CDR3 region: CASSLEGSVSYEQYF. The CDR3 DNA is TGTGCCAGCAGTTTAGAAGGATCAGTCTCCTACGAGCAGTACTTC.

For the CDR3, the DNA is TGTGCCACCAGTGATTTGGAGGGTTACGAGCAGTACTTC. Protein sequence: CATSDLEGYEQYF. This chain connects TRBV24-1 to TRBJ2-7; D is possibly TRBD2 (5 bases). V lost 0 bases and J lost 4, with 6 bases in between. This CDR3 is built from 13 residues. Germline CDR1 and CDR2: KGHDR and SFDVKD.

This clone showed up many times. The identical CDR3 is also encoded by other nucleotide sequences in the sample. The chain uses TRBV7-3 and TRBJ2-3, with D unclear. Germline CDR1 and CDR2: SGHTA and FQGTGA. CDR3 length: 13 amino acids. The V end lost 2 bases, the J end lost 3 bases, and 6 bases lay between the germline ends. CDR3 DNA sequence: TGTGCCAGCAGCTTAGTCAGAACAGATACGCAGTATTTT. Protein product: CASSLVRTDTQYF.

For this clone: One junction end does not reproduce the germline sequence, and a read error may be involved. The gene calls are TRBV3-1 and TRBJ2-7; D possibly corresponds to TRBD2 (5 bases). Germline CDR1 is LGHDT and CDR2 is YNNKEL (reference sequence). This CDR3 is 14 amino acids long. As DNA, the CDR3 is TGCGCCAGCATCCAAGAGGGCGACCTGCGGGAGCAGTACTTC. Its translation is CASIQEGDLREQYF.

This clone was detected ten times or more. For the CDR3, the DNA is TGTGCCAGCAGCCATGGGACAGGGGGTGGGGATGGCTACACCTTC. Its protein product is CASSHGTGGGDGYTF. The rearrangement links TRBV7-9 to TRBJ1-2; 11 bases align to TRBD1. V dropped 5 bases and J dropped 6; count of bases not matched to a gene: 8. The CDR3 length is 15 residues. The germline CDR1 and CDR2 sequences are SEHNR and FQNEAQ (reference sequence). Variable domain in full (rest from reference TRBV7-9 and TRBJ1-2): DTGVSQNPRHKITKRGQNVTFRCDPISEHNRLYWYRQTLGQGPEFLTYFQNEAQLEKSRLLSDRFSAERPKGSFSTLEIQRTEQGDSAMYLCASSHGTGGGDGYTFGSGTRLTVV.

This clone was counted a few times. The chain is built from TRBV28 and TRBJ2-7; 7 nucleotides align to TRBD1. CDR1 and CDR2 (germline): MDHEN, SYDVKM. The CDR3 extends over 18 amino acids. The V and J ends lost 5 bases and 5 bases, in that order; junction bases with no gene match: 21. CDR3 in amino acids: CASSPEGPSGDRAHEQYF. DNA of the CDR3: TGTGCCAGCAGTCCCGAAGGTCCAAGCGGAGACAGGGCCCACGAGCAGTACTTC.

This clone was recorded at least ten times. This chain uses TRBV30 with TRBJ2-6; TRBD1 agrees at 10 bases. The junction had 3 bases not matched to a gene; V was cut back by 5 bases and J by 2 bases. The CDR3 consists of 15 residues. CDR1 is GTSNPN, CDR2 SVGIG, per germline (reference sequence). CDR3 sequence reads: CAWGTGAAGANVLTF. In nucleotides, the CDR3 is TGTGCCTGGGGGACAGGGGCAGCTGGGGCCAACGTCCTGACTTTC.

This clone was observed at least ten times. The rearrangement links TRBV7-3 to TRBJ2-1; 8 bases align to TRBD2. The V and J ends lost 5 bases and 8 bases, in that order; junction bases with no gene match: 5. Germline V lookup: CDR1 SGHTA, CDR2 FQGTGA. The CDR3 sequence is 13 residues long. The CDR3 nucleotides read TGTGCCAGCAGCCCACCGACTAGCGATGAGCAGTTCTTC. Translation: CASSPPTSDEQFF.

This clone was counted ten times or more. V is TRBV14 and J is TRBJ2-1, with a possible D match to TRBD2 (5 bases). The CDR3 sequence is 16 residues long. The germline CDR1 and CDR2 sequences are SGHDN and FVKESK. V was clipped by 4 bases and J by 4 bases, with 17 bases between them. The CDR3 DNA reads TGTGCCAGCAGCCTACTGCTGTCCGGCGGGTACAATGAGCAGTTCTTC. It specifies CASSLLLSGGYNEQFF.

The table lists this clone with a few counts. The V call is TRBV29-1, the J call TRBJ2-1, with unresolved D. The CDR3 runs to 11 residues. In germline, CDR1 is SQVTM, CDR2 ANQGSEA. V was clipped by 4 bases and J by 12 bases, with 13 bases between them. The CDR3 protein is CSVVYYPMQFF. The DNA of the CDR3 is TGCAGCGTTGTCTATTACCCAATGCAGTTCTTC.

This clone was observed many times. This chain joins TRBV20-1 and TRBJ2-3; no firm D call. The germline V and J ends were trimmed by 2 bases and 1 base, with 10 bases remaining between them. From germline, CDR1 is DFQATT and CDR2 SNEGSKA (reference sequence). CDR3 length equals 14 residues. The DNA for the CDR3 is TGCAGTGCTAGAACCTCAAGCGGCACAGATACGCAGTATTTT. Protein sequence: CSARTSSGTDTQYF.

This clone has at least ten counts. This sequence joins TRBV30 and TRBJ2-7; D gene ambiguous. V lost 2 bases and J lost 3, with 20 bases in between. The CDR3 covers 16 residues. In germline, CDR1 is GTSNPN, CDR2 SVGIG (reference sequence). CDR3 coding DNA: TGTGCCTGGAGTAGCCCCTTTCAGGCGGCCAGCTACGAGCAGTACTTC. Encoded protein: CAWSSPFQAASYEQYF. The full variable domain, its missing parts supplied by reference TRBV30 and TRBJ2-7, is SQTIHQWPATLVQPVGSPLSLECTVEGTSNPNLYWYRQAAGRGLQLLFYSVGIGQISSEVPQNLSASRPQDRQFILSSKKLLLSDSGFYLCAWSSPFQAASYEQYFGPGTRLTVT.

This clone was found once. The genes are TRBV3-1 and TRBJ2-1; TRBD2 agrees at 13 bases. The CDR3 has 16 amino acids. Germline V gene lookup returns CDR1 LGHDT and CDR2 YNNKEL (reference sequence). With V trimmed by 4 bases and J by 10 bases, 10 bases remained unmatched. The CDR3 loop reads CASSLTSGRAGGEQFF. CDR3 nucleotide sequence: TGTGCCAGCAGCCTCACTAGCGGGAGGGCCGGGGGCGAGCAGTTCTTC.

There are a few counts of this clone. V and J are TRBV10-2 and TRBJ1-2; possibly TRBD1 for D (5 bases). The CDR3 is 14 amino acids. CDR1 is WSHSY and CDR2 is SAAADI in the germline V gene. Trimming left V 0 bases short and J 4 bases short, with 9 bases between. CDR3 protein: CASSESGRAYGYTF. CDR3 DNA sequence: TGCGCCAGCAGTGAGTCTGGCAGGGCCTATGGCTACACCTTC.

This chain joins TRBV11-2 and TRBJ1-6; TRBD1 matches at 7 bases. CDR1 and CDR2 (germline): SGHAT, FQNNGV. J gave up 7 bases and V 7 bases, and 7 bases lay outside the gene matches. This CDR3 comprises 14 residues. The CDR3 is CASKPGQTNSPLHF. DNA of the CDR3: TGTGCCAGCAAACCGGGACAGACGAATTCACCCCTCCACTTT.